This is a list of T cell receptor beta chains from one sample in a study of immune heterogeneity within non-small cell lung tumors. TCRdb called the multiplex PCR reads again in MiXCR, with one record for every CDR3 protein. The sample holds around 20,000 distinct CDR3 sequences, approximately 26% seen once. The specimen was lung tumor tissue. The receptor set was obtained from a man aged 40-50 years with non-small cell lung cancer. CDR3s include the opening cysteine and the closing phenylalanine or tryptophan. The D gene is left open where the match is weak. Where a row states a size, it is once, few, many or the class of an expanded clone; other rows omit it.

J,size,V,D,CDR3,DNA
TRBJ2-7,medium-sized,TRBV27,TRBD2,CASSLQLLAGVEQYF,TGTGCCAGCAGTTTACAATTACTAGCGGGAGTCGAGCAGTACTTC
TRBJ2-7,many,TRBV11-3,-,CASSLPPSYEQYF,TGTGCCAGCAGTTTACCACCCTCCTACGAGCAGTACTTC
TRBJ2-1,many,TRBV24-1,TRBD2,CATSDTSSGRVYEQFF,TGTGCCACCAGTGACACCAGCAGCGGGAGGGTGTATGAGCAGTTCTTC
TRBJ2-1,-,TRBV6-2/TRBV6-3,TRBD2,CASSYWPSGIYNEQFF,TGTGCCAGCAGTTACTGGCCTAGCGGGATATACAATGAGCAGTTCTTC
TRBJ2-1,few,TRBV20-1,-,CSARGDRSSYNEQFF,TGCAGTGCTAGAGGGGACCGGAGCTCCTACAATGAGCAGTTCTTC
TRBJ2-6,many,TRBV6-2/TRBV6-3,-,CASSHQIGGSGANVLTF,TGTGCCAGCAGCCATCAAATAGGGGGATCTGGGGCCAACGTCCTGACTTTC
TRBJ1-1,-,TRBV5-1,-,CASSLVPGRDTMNTEAFF,TGCGCCAGCAGCTTGGTTCCGGGCCGTGATACCATGAACACTGAAGCTTTCTTT
TRBJ2-3,medium-sized,TRBV6-1,TRBD1,CASSEEGAGTDTQYF,TGTGCCAGCAGTGAAGAGGGGGCCGGCACAGATACGCAGTATTTT
TRBJ1-2,many,TRBV7-8,TRBD1,CASSSDRGGGYTF,TGTGCCAGCAGTTCGGACAGGGGGGGAGGCTACACCTTC
TRBJ1-1,-,TRBV9,TRBD1,CASSPRTGVSTEAFF,TGTGCCAGCAGCCCAAGGACAGGGGTGAGCACTGAAGCTTTCTTT
TRBJ2-3,few,TRBV20-1,TRBD2,CSANLAGNTDTQYF,TGCAGTGCCAATCTAGCGGGAAACACAGATACGCAGTATTTT
TRBJ2-7,medium-sized,TRBV28,TRBD1,CASSLAGQGAHEQYF,TGTGCCAGCAGTTTGGCGGGACAGGGGGCCCACGAGCAGTACTTC
TRBJ1-1,-,TRBV15,-,CATSIVKGPNTEAFF,TGTGCCACCAGCATTGTGAAAGGCCCGAACACTGAAGCTTTCTTT
TRBJ2-5,-,TRBV7-2,-,CASKVAGQETQYF,TGTGCCAGCAAGGTGGCGGGCCAAGAGACCCAGTACTTC
TRBJ1-2,many,TRBV6-1,TRBD1,CASSLQGGYGYGYTF,TGTGCCAGCAGCTTACAGGGGGGCTACGGATATGGCTACACCTTC
TRBJ1-1,few,TRBV6-2/TRBV6-3,-,CASRSWENTEAFF,TGTGCCAGCAGGTCTTGGGAGAACACTGAAGCTTTCTTT
TRBJ2-3,few,TRBV20-1,TRBD2,CSASSNGRGADTQYF,TGCAGTGCTAGCTCCAACGGGAGGGGGGCAGATACGCAGTATTTT
TRBJ2-2,-,TRBV29-1,TRBD1,CSVEDRGLPGELFF,TGCAGCGTTGAGGACAGGGGTCTCCCCGGGGAGCTGTTTTTT
TRBJ1-6,-,TRBV4-2,-,CASSQEMAHSSYNSPLHF,TGTGCCAGCAGCCAAGAGATGGCACATAGCTCCTATAATTCACCCCTCCACTTT
TRBJ1-2,-,TRBV5-4,-,CASSSGGRDVYGYTF,TGTGCCAGCAGCTCTGGGGGCAGGGACGTCTATGGCTACACCTTC
TRBJ2-5,-,TRBV12-3/TRBV12-4,-,CASSSGFGETQYF,TGTGCCAGCAGTTCAGGGTTTGGGGAGACCCAGTACTTC
TRBJ2-2,-,TRBV14,TRBD2,CASIQAGVGSGELFF,TGTGCCAGCATCCAAGCGGGAGTCGGATCCGGGGAGCTGTTTTTT
TRBJ2-6,-,TRBV3-1,TRBD1,CASSRPPTGAGANVLTF,TGTGCCAGCAGCCGACCCCCGACAGGGGCTGGGGCCAACGTCCTGACTTTC
TRBJ2-3,-,TRBV7-2,-,CARRNRVRFPDTQYF,TGTGCCAGAAGGAACAGGGTCCGGTTCCCAGATACGCAGTATTTT
TRBJ1-5,many,TRBV4-2,-,CASSQPTGGNQPQHF,TGTGCCAGCAGCCAACCGACAGGCGGCAATCAGCCCCAGCATTTT
TRBJ2-1,many,TRBV6-2/TRBV6-3,TRBD2,CASSWGTSGRASEQFF,TGTGCCAGCAGTTGGGGGACTAGCGGGAGGGCCAGTGAGCAGTTCTTC
TRBJ2-1,-,TRBV25-1,TRBD2,CASSESLAGRNEQFF,TGTGCCAGCAGTGAAAGTCTAGCGGGGCGCAATGAGCAGTTCTTC
TRBJ1-5,medium-sized,TRBV7-8,-,CASSPMLGAKYQPQHF,TGTGCCAGCAGTCCCATGCTGGGGGCGAAATATCAGCCCCAGCATTTT
TRBJ2-1,-,TRBV20-1,-,CSADLSSYNEQFF,TGCAGTGCAGACTTGAGCTCCTACAATGAGCAGTTCTTC
TRBJ2-3,many,TRBV13,TRBD2,CASSSPPIAGKWDTQYF,TGTGCCAGCAGCTCCCCCCCGATAGCGGGAAAATGGGATACGCAGTATTTT
TRBJ1-6,-,TRBV7-2,-,CASRMALSPLHF,TGTGCCAGCAGGATGGCTCTTTCACCCCTCCACTTT
TRBJ1-3,many,TRBV18,TRBD1,CASSSQQGTSGNTIYF,TGTGCCAGCTCATCCCAACAGGGGACCTCTGGAAACACCATATATTTT
TRBJ2-6,few,TRBV12-3/TRBV12-4,-,CASSFMVTGANVLTF,TGTGCCAGCAGTTTCATGGTGACGGGGGCCAACGTCCTGACTTTC
TRBJ2-5,-,TRBV11-2,-,CASSFSALETQYF,TGTGCCAGCAGCTTTTCTGCCCTGGAGACCCAGTACTTC
TRBJ2-1,many,TRBV11-3,-,CASSFTGQPYNEQFF,TGTGCCAGCAGCTTCACGGGGCAGCCTTACAATGAGCAGTTCTTC
TRBJ1-5,many,TRBV6-1,TRBD1,CASSRHGTGTIQPQHF,TGTGCCAGCAGTAGGCATGGGACAGGGACCATTCAGCCCCAGCATTTT
TRBJ2-7,many,TRBV18,-,CASSVTGSSYEQYF,TGTGCCAGCTCCGTGACAGGAAGCTCCTACGAGCAGTACTTC
TRBJ1-6,many,TRBV27,-,CASMEPSSYNSPLHF,TGTGCCAGTATGGAACCGAGCTCCTATAATTCACCCCTCCACTTT
TRBJ2-1,many,TRBV19,TRBD1,CASRRDRVSNEQFF,TGTGCCAGTAGACGGGACAGGGTCTCCAATGAGCAGTTCTTC
TRBJ2-7,many,TRBV20-1,-,CSATGRGSYEQYF,TGCAGTGCTACCGGGAGAGGATCCTACGAGCAGTACTTC
TRBJ1-4,many,TRBV7-2,TRBD1,CASSQLRGQGTSEKLFF,TGTGCCAGCAGCCAGCTGAGGGGACAGGGGACGAGTGAAAAACTGTTTTTT
TRBJ2-5,-,TRBV20-1,TRBD2,CSARLAGDAETQYF,TGCAGTGCCCGTCTAGCGGGCGACGCAGAGACCCAGTACTTC
TRBJ2-5,-,TRBV5-1,-,CASSLVMETQYF,TGCGCCAGCAGCTTGGTGATGGAGACCCAGTACTTC
TRBJ1-4,few,TRBV20-1,TRBD1,CSAGTGSREKLFF,TGCAGTGCCGGGACAGGGTCTAGGGAAAAACTGTTTTTT
TRBJ2-1,-,TRBV11-3,-,CAISSGFGDEQFF,TGTGCCATTAGCTCTGGGTTCGGGGATGAGCAGTTCTTC
TRBJ1-1,-,TRBV18,TRBD1,CASSPPGRGLSTEAFF,TGTGCCAGCTCACCACCGGGTAGGGGGCTGAGCACTGAAGCTTTCTTT
TRBJ2-3,many,TRBV7-2,-,CASSPSAGLTDTQYF,TGTGCCAGCAGCCCCTCTGCGGGACTCACAGATACGCAGTATTTT
TRBJ2-1,medium-sized,TRBV20-1,TRBD2,CSASGERETNEQFF,TGCAGTGCTTCTGGGGAGCGGGAGACCAATGAGCAGTTCTTC
TRBJ2-1,-,TRBV5-1,-,CASSSVGGSYNEQFF,TGCGCCAGCAGCTCCGTGGGGGGCTCATACAATGAGCAGTTCTTC